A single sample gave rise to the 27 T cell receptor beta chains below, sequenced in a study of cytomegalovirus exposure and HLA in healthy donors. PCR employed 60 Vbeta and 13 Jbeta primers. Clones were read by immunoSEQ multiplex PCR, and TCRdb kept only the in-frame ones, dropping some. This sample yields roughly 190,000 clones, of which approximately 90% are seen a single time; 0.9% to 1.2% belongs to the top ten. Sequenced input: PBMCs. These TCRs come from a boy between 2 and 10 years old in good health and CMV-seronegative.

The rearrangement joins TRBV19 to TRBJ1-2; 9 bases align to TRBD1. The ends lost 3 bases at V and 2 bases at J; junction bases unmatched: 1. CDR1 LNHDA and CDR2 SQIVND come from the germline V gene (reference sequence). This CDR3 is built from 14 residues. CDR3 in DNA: TGTGCCAGTAGTATGGGACAGGGAAACTATGGCTACACCTTC. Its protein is CASSMGQGNYGYTF.

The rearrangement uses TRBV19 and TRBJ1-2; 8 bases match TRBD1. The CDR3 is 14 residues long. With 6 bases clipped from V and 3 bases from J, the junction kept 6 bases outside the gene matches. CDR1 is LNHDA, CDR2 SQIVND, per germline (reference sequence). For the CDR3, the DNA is TGTGCCAGTAGCATGATGGACAGGGACTATGGCTACACCTTC. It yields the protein CASSMMDRDYGYTF.

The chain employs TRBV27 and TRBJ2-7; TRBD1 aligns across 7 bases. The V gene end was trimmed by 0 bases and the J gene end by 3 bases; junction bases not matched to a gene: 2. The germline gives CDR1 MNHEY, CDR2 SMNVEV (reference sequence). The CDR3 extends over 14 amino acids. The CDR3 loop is CASSLSAGGYEQYF. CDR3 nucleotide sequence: TGTGCCAGCAGTTTATCGGCAGGGGGCTACGAGCAGTACTTC.

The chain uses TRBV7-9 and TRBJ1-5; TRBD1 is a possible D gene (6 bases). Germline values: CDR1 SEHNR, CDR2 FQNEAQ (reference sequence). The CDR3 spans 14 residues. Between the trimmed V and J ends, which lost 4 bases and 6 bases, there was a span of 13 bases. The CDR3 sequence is CASSSGGPFQPQHF. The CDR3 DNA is TGTGCCAGCAGCTCGGGGGGGCCTTTTCAGCCCCAGCATTTT.

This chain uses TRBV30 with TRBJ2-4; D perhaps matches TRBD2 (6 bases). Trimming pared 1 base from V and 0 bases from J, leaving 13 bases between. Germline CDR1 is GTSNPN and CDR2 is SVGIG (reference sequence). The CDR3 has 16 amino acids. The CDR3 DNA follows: TGTGCCTGGAGTGCCTCCGGGGGACTAGCCAAAAACATTCAGTACTTC. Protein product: CAWSASGGLAKNIQYF.

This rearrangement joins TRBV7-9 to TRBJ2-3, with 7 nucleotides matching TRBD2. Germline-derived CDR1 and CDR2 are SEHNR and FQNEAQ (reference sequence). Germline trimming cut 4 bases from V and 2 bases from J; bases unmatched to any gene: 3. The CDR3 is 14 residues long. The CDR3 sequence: CASSWSGATDTQYF. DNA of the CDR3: TGTGCCAGCAGCTGGAGCGGGGCCACAGATACGCAGTATTTT.

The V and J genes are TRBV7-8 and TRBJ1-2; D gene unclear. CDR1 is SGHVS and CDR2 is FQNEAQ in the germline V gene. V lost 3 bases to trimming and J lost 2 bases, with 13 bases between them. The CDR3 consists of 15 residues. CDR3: CASSFEGAPNYGYTF. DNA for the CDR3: TGTGCCAGCAGCTTTGAGGGAGCCCCAAACTATGGCTACACCTTC.

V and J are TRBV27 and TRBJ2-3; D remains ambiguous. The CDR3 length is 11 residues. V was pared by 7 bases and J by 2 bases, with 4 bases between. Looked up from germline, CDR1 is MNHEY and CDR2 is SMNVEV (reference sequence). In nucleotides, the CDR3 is TGTGCCAGCAAAGCCACAGATACGCAGTATTTT. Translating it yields CASKATDTQYF.

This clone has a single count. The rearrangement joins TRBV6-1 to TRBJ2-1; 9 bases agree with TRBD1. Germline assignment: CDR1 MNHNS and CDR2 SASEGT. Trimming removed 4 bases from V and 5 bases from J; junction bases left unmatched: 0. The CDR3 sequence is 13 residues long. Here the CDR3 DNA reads TGTGCCAGCAGTGGGGACAGGGACAATGAGCAGTTCTTC. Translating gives CASSGDRDNEQFF.

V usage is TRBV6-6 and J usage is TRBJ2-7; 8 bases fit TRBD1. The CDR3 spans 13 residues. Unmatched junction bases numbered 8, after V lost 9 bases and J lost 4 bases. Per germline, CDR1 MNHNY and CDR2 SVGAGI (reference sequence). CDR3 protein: CASSRGLFYEQYF. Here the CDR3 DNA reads TGTGCCAGTTCCAGGGGGCTATTTTACGAGCAGTACTTC.

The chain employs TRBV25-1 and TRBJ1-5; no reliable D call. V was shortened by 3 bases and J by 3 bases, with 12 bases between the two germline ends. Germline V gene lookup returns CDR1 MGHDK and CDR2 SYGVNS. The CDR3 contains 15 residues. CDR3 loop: CASSDPGDPNQPQHF. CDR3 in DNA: TGTGCCAGCAGTGATCCGGGTGACCCCAATCAGCCCCAGCATTTT.

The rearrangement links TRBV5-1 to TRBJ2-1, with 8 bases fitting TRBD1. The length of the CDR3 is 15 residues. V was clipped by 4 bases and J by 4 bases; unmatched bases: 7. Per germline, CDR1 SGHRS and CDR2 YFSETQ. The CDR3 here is CASSVRGPDYNEQFF. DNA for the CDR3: TGCGCCAGCAGCGTCAGGGGGCCGGATTACAATGAGCAGTTCTTC.

The CDR3: CASSPFSGNTIYF. DNA for the CDR3: TGTGCCAGCAGCCCTTTCTCTGGAAACACCATATATTTT. The genes are TRBV11-2 and TRBJ1-3; D gene unclear. This CDR3 region has 13 residues. Trimming shortened V by 5 bases and J by 0 bases, and 5 bases separated the two germline ends. Germline loops: CDR1 SGHAT, CDR2 FQNNGV.

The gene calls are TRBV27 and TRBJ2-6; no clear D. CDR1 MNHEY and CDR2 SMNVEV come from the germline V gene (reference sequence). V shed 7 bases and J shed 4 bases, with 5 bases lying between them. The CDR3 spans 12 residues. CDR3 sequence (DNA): TGTGCCAGCAAACAGGGGGCCAACGTCCTGACTTTC. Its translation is CASKQGANVLTF.

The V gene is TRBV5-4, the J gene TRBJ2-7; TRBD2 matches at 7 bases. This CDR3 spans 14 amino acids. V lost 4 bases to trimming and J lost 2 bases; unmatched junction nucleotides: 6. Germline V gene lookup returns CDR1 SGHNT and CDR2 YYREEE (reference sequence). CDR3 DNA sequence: TGTGCCAGCAGCCCGGGACTATCCCCCTACGAGCAGTACTTC. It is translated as CASSPGLSPYEQYF.

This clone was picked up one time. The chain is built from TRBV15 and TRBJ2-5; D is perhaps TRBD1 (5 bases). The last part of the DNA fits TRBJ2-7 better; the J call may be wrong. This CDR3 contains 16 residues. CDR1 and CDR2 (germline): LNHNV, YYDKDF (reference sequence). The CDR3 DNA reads TGTGCCACCAGCAGAGATCTCCGACAGACCCTATACGAGCAGTACTTC. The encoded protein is CATSRDLRQTLYEQYF.

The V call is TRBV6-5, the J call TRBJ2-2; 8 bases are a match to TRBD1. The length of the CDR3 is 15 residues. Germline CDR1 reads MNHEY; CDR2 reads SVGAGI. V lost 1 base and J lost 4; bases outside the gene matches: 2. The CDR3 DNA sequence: TGTGCCAGCAGTTACTGGACAGGGACCACCGGGGAGCTGTTTTTT. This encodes CASSYWTGTTGELFF.

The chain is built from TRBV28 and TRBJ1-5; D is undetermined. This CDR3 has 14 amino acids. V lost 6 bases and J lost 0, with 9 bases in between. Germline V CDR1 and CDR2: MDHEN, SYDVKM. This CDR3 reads CASRRIYSNQPQHF. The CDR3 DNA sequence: TGTGCCAGCAGAAGAATCTATAGCAATCAGCCCCAGCATTTT.

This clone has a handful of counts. CDR3: CASSLQENSPLHF. The CDR3 region has the DNA TGTGCCAGCAGCCTACAGGAGAATTCACCCCTCCACTTT. The chain carries TRBV7-6 and TRBJ1-6; a possible D gene is TRBD1 (5 bases). Germline loops: CDR1 SGHVS, CDR2 FNYEAQ. Trimming left V 5 bases short and J 7 bases short, with 9 bases between. The CDR3 is made up of 13 amino acids.

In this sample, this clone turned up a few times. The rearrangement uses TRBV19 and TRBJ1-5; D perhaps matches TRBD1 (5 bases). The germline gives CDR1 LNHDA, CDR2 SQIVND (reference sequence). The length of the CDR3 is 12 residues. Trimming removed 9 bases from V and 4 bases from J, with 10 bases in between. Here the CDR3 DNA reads TGTGCCAGCAGGGTAGGGAATCAGCCCCAGCATTTT. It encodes CASRVGNQPQHF.

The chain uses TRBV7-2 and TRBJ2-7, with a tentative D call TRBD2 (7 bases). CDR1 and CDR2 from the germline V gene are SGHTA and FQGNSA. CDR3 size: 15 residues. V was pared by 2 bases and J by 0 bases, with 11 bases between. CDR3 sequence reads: CASSLTRGPSYEQYF. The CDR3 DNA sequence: TGTGCCAGCAGCTTAACGCGGGGGCCCTCCTACGAGCAGTACTTC. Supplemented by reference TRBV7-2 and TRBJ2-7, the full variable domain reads GAGVSQSPSNKVTEKGKDVELRCDPISGHTALYWYRQSLGQGLEFLIYFQGNSAPDKSGLPSDRFSAERTGGSVSTLTIQRTQQEDSAVYLCASSLTRGPSYEQYFGPGTRLTVT.

The CDR3 region is CASSEGLILETQYF. Written as DNA, the CDR3 is TGTGCCAGCAGTGAGGGGCTAATCCTAGAGACCCAGTACTTC. The chain uses TRBV6-1 and TRBJ2-5; a possible D gene is TRBD1 (5 bases). Trimming pared 3 bases from V and 4 bases from J, leaving 12 bases between. This CDR3 region has 14 residues. Germline V gene sequence: CDR1 MNHNS, CDR2 SASEGT.

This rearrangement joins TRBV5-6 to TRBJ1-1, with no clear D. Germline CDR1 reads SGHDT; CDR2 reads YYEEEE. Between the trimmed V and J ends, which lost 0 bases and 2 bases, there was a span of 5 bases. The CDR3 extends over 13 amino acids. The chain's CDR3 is CASSLESNTEAFF. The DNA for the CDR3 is TGTGCCAGCAGCTTGGAAAGCAACACTGAAGCTTTCTTT.

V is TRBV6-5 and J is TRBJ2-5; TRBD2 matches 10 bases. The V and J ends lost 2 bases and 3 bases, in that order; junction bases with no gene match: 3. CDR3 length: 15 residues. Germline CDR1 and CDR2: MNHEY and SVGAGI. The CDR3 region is CASSYPSGGEETQYF. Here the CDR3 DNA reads TGTGCCAGCAGTTACCCCAGCGGGGGGGAAGAGACCCAGTACTTC.

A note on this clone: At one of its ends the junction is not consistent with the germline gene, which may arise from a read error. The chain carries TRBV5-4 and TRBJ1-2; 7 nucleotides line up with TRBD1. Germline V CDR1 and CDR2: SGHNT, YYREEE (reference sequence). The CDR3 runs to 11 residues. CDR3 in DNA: TGTGCCAGCAGCTTGGCCACAGGGGAACTATTC. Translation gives CASSLATGELF.

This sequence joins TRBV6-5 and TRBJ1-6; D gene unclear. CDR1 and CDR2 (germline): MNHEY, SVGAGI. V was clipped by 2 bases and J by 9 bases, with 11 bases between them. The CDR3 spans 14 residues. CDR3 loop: CASSYEVDGSPLHF. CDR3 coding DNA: TGTGCCAGCAGTTACGAGGTGGATGGTTCACCCCTCCACTTT.

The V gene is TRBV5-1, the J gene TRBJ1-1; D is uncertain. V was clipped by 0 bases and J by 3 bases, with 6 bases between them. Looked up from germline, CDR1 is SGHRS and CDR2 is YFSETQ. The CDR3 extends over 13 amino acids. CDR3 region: CASSLGLDTEAFF. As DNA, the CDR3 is TGCGCCAGCAGCTTGGGATTAGACACTGAAGCTTTCTTT.